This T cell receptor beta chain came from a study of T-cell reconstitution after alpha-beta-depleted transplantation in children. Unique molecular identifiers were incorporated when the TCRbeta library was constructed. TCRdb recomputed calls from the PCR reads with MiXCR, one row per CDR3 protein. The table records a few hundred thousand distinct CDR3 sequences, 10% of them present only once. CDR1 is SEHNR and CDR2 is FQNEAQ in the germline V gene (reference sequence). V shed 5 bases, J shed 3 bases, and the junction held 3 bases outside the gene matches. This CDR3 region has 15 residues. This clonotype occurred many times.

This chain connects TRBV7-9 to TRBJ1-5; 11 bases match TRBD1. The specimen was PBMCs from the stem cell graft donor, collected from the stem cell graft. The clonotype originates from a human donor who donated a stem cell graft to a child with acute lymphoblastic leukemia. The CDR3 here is CASSGTGGLNQPQHF. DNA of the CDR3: TGTGCCAGCAGCGGGACAGGGGGTCTCAATCAGCCCCAGCATTTT.